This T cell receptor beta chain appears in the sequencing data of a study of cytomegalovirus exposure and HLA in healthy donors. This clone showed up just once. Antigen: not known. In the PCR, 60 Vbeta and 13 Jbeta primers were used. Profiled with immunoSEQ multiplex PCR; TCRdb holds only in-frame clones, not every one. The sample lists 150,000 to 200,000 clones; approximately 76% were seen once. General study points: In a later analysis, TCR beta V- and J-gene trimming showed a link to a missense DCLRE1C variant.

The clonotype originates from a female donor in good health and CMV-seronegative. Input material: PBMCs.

CDR3 region: CASSERAVSYEQYF. For the CDR3, the DNA is TGTGCCAGCAGTGAGCGGGCGGTATCCTACGAGCAGTACTTC. The J gene is TRBJ2-7, the V gene TRBV2; perhaps TRBD2 as D (5 bases). The CDR3 extends over 14 amino acids. Germline assignment: CDR1 SNHLY and CDR2 FYNNEI. With 3 bases removed from V and 1 base from J, the gap between germline ends came to 10 bases. The full variable domain, rest sourced from reference TRBV2 and TRBJ2-7, is EPEVTQTPSHQVTQMGQEVILRCVPISNHLYFYWYRQILGQKVEFLVSFYNNEISEKSEIFDDQFSVERPDGSNFTLKIRSTKLEDSAMYFCASSERAVSYEQYFGPGTRLTVT.